This T cell receptor beta chain was found in a study of shared clonotypes between healthy human individuals. CDR1 WSHSY and CDR2 SAAADI come from the germline V gene. Trimming took 4 bases from V and 7 from J, leaving 11 bases between them. This CDR3 is built from 13 residues. As defined, naive CD8 cells were CD45RO-negative and positively selected for CCR7, with terminally differentiated effector memory CD45RA+ cells excluded. The method was immunoSEQ multiplex PCR; TCRdb's version includes in-frame clones alone and lacks a portion of them. This table has about 2 million clones, about 95% appearing once.

This receptor was identified in a man aged 18 to 30 in good health. The J gene is TRBJ2-1, the V gene TRBV10-2; TRBD2 is a possible D gene (6 bases). Sequences were obtained from naive CD8+ T cells sorted from blood. The CDR3 protein is CASSVAGRNEQFF. The DNA for the CDR3 is TGCGCCAGCAGTGTAGCCGGGAGAAATGAGCAGTTCTTC.